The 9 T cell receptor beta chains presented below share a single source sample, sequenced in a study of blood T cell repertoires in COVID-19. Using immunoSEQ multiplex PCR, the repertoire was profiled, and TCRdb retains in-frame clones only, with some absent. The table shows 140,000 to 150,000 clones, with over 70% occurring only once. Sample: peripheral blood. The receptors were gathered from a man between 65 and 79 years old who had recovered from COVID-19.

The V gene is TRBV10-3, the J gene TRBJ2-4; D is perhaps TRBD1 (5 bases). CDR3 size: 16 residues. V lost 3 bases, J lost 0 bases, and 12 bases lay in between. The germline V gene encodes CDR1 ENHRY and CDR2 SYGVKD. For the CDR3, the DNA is TGTGCCATCAGTGACCAGGGCCTACTAGCCAAAAACATTCAGTACTTC. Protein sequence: CAISDQGLLAKNIQYF.

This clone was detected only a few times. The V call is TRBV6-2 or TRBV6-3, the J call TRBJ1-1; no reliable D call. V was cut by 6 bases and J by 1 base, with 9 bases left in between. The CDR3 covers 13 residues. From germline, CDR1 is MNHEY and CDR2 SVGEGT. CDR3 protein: CASSLSGNTEAFF. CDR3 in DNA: TGTGCCAGCAGCCTCAGTGGGAACACTGAAGCTTTCTTT.

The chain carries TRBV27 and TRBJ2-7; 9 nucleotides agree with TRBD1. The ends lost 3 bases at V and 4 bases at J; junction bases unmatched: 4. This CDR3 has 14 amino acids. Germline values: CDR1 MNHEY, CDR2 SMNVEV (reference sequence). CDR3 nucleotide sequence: TGTGCCAGCAGTTTCGGCGACAGGGGGTACGAGCAGTACTTC. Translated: CASSFGDRGYEQYF.

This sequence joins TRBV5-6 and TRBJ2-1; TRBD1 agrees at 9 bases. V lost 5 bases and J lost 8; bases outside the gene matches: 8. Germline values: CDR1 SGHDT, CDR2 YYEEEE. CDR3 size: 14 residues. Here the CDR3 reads CASRTGTGFYEQFF. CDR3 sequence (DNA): TGTGCCAGCAGAACCGGGACAGGGTTTTATGAGCAGTTCTTC.

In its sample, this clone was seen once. DNA for the CDR3: TGTGCCAGCAGCTTCAGGGGACTAGCGGCTTACGAGCAGTACTTC. It encodes CASSFRGLAAYEQYF. The rearrangement links TRBV5-6 to TRBJ2-7; 11 nucleotides align to TRBD2. Germline CDR1 and CDR2: SGHDT and YYEEEE. After removal of 2 bases from V and 4 bases from J, the junction contained 5 bases not matched to a gene. This CDR3 has 15 residues.

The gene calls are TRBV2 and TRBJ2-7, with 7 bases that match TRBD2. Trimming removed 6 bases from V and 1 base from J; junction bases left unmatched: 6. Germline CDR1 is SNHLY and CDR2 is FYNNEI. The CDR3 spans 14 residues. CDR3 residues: CASSGGSGSYEQYF. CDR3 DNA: TGTGCCAGCAGCGGGGGGTCGGGGTCCTACGAGCAGTACTTC.

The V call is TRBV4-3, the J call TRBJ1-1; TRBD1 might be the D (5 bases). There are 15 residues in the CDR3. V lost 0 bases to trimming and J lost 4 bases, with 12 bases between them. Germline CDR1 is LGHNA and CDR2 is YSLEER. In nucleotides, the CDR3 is TGCGCCAGCAGCCAAGATACAAGGGGATTCACTGAAGCTTTCTTT. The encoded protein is CASSQDTRGFTEAFF.

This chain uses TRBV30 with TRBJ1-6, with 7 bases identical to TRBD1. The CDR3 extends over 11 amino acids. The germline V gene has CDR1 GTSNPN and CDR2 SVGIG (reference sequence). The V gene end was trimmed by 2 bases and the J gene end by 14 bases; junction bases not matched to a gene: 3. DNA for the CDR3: TGTGCCTGGAGTCCGGGACAGTCCCTCCACTTT. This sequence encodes CAWSPGQSLHF.

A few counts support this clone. Here the CDR3 DNA reads TGTGCCAGCAGCCCCCGAACAGGGTATGGCTACACCTTC. Its protein is CASSPRTGYGYTF. V usage is TRBV7-6 and J usage is TRBJ1-2; possibly TRBD1 for D (6 bases). Trimming removed 5 bases at V and 5 bases at J, with 12 bases between. Germline loops: CDR1 SGHVS, CDR2 FNYEAQ. This CDR3 has 13 amino acids.